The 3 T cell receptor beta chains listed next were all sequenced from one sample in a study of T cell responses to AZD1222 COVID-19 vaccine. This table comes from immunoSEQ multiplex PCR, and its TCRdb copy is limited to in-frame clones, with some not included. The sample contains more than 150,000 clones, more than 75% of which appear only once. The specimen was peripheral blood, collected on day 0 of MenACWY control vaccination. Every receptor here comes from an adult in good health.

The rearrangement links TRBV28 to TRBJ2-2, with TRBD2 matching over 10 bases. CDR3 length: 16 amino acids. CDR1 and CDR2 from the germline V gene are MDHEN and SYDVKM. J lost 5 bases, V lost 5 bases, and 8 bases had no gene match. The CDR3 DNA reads TGTGCCAGCAGTCTGCTAGCGGGGGAACCTACCGGGGAGCTGTTTTTT. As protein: CASSLLAGEPTGELFF.

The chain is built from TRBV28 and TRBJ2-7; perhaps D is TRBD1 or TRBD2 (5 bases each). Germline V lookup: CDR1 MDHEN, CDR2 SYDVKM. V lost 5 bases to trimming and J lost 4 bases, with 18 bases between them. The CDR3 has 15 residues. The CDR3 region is CASSLSGTPSYEQYF. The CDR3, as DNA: TGTGCCAGCAGTCTCTCCGGGACCCCCTCGTACGAGCAGTACTTC.

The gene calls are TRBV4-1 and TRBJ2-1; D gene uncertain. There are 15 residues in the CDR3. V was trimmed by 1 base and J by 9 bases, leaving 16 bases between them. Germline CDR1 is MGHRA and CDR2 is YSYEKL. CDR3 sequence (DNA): TGCGCCAGCAGCCAAGTACGGCAAATGGATGCTGAGCAGTTCTTC. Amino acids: CASSQVRQMDAEQFF.